A single sample is the source of the 6 T cell receptor beta chains below, sequenced in a study of early T cells in non-severe SARS-CoV-2 infection. TCRdb re-called the 5' RACE reads through MiXCR, storing one row per CDR3 protein. The sample records tens of thousands of distinct CDR3 sequences, about 9.4% being singletons. The sequencing sample was made of whole blood. These receptors came from an adult who was a healthcare worker with PCR-confirmed SARS-CoV-2 infection or an uninfected control (not recorded which).

This clonotype has a count of ten or more. The rearrangement uses TRBV12-3 or TRBV12-4 and TRBJ2-2, with 9 bases lining up with TRBD2. The V and J ends lost 8 bases and 4 bases, in that order; junction bases with no gene match: 20. The CDR3 has 19 residues. The chain's CDR3 is CASLFGRLAGRASTGELFF. In DNA form, the CDR3 reads TGTGCCAGCCTCTTTGGAAGGCTAGCGGGGAGGGCGAGCACCGGGGAGCTGTTTTTT.

This clonotype was observed at least ten times. The rearrangement uses TRBV6-1 and TRBJ1-1; no firm D call. The V gene lost 6 bases and the J gene lost 3 bases, with 11 bases spanning the gap. In germline, CDR1 is MNHNS, CDR2 SASEGT. The CDR3 runs to 13 residues. In nucleotides, the CDR3 is TGTGCCAGCAGACTCGGGGTTGACACTGAAGCTTTCTTT. Translating gives CASRLGVDTEAFF.

The J gene is TRBJ2-3, the V gene TRBV29-1; 9 bases fit TRBD2. Germline trimming cut 7 bases from V and 3 bases from J; bases unmatched to any gene: 8. CDR1 is SQVTM and CDR2 is ANQGSEA in the germline V gene. This CDR3 region has 14 residues. CDR3 bases: TGCAGCGGCGGGGGGGGAGAAGGGACAGATACGCAGTATTTT. Protein: CSGGGGEGTDTQYF.

This clonotype has at least ten counts. This chain joins TRBV20-1 and TRBJ1-2; 7 bases are a match to TRBD1. The V gene's germline CDR1 is DFQATT and CDR2 SNEGSKA (reference sequence). The CDR3 is 13 amino acids. The V gene end was trimmed by 7 bases and the J gene end by 2 bases; junction bases not matched to a gene: 7. Here the CDR3 reads CSVSGQSNYGYTF. The CDR3 bases are TGCAGTGTCTCGGGACAGAGCAACTATGGCTACACCTTC.

The sample holds many counts of this clonotype. The chain uses TRBV12-3 or TRBV12-4 and TRBJ2-3; no definite D call. Trimming took 0 bases from V and 6 from J, leaving 16 bases between them. CDR3 length equals 16 residues. The CDR3 loop reads CASSLALKSRGDTQYF. CDR3 in DNA: TGTGCCAGCAGTTTAGCGCTGAAGTCCCGTGGGGATACGCAGTATTTT.

This clonotype was seen many times. The chain carries TRBV6-1 and TRBJ2-7, with TRBD2 identical over 14 bases. The ends lost 6 bases at V and 2 bases at J; junction bases unmatched: 6. The CDR3 is made up of 16 amino acids. CDR1 MNHNS and CDR2 SASEGT come from the germline V gene. The DNA of the CDR3 is TGTGCCAGCAGCGGACTAGCGGGGGGTCTTGCCTACGAGCAGTACTTC. Its protein product is CASSGLAGGLAYEQYF.